The clone carrying this T cell receptor beta chain appeared many times. Its antigen is unidentified. The source of the sample is a study of regulatory T cells in long-lasting Graves disease. Broader study findings: Persistent disease favored TRBV28, TRBJ1-2 and TRBJ2-5. Analyses excluded thyroid tissue, covering peripheral blood alone.

As to time point: newly diagnosed GD, antithyroid drugs for less than 3 months. PBMC RNA was the source of the TCR library. Germline CDR1 reads MDHEN; CDR2 reads SYDVKM. This CDR3 region has 17 residues. V lost 5 bases to trimming and J lost 1 base, with 18 bases between them. To make TCR beta libraries, researchers used iRepertoire HTBI primers and Arm-PCR of CDR3 regions. TCRdb analysed the multiplex PCR reads with MiXCR anew, one entry per CDR3 protein. Of roughly 350,000 distinct CDR3 sequences in the sample, 16% were seen once. These data also formed part of another study, on T cells in Graves' hyperthyroidism and ophthalmopathy.

This chain joins TRBV28 and TRBJ1-5; TRBD1 might be the D (5 bases). The source material was peripheral blood mononuclear cells (PBMCs), sampled at new diagnosis, from a patient treated with antithyroid drugs. The clonotype comes from a woman under 30 with Graves disease. Here the CDR3 DNA reads TGTGCCAGCAGTGAATTGGCCGGGGGAAGGAGCAATCAGCCCCAGCATTTT. It is translated as CASSELAGGRSNQPQHF.